This TCR beta chain was captured in a study of cytotoxic CD8 clonotypes in ibrutinib-treated CLL. Trimming stripped 9 bases from V and 5 bases from J, with 15 bases between. The germline gives CDR1 SGHNT, CDR2 YYREEE (reference sequence). This CDR3 comprises 12 residues. Using immunoSEQ multiplex PCR, the repertoire was profiled, and TCRdb retains in-frame clones only, with some absent. The table includes approximately 47,000 clones, just over 65% detected once. The sample here was PBMCs, taken after 24 months of ibrutinib treatment. The chain couples TRBV5-4 to TRBJ2-7; D may be TRBD2 (5 bases). The sequence derives from a human donor with chronic lymphocytic leukemia. The CDR3 reads CATTSGSHEQYF. For the CDR3, the DNA is TGTGCCACCACCTCGGGGTCACACGAGCAGTACTTC.